What follows are 7 T cell receptor beta chains derived from one specimen sequenced in a study of T cells in Graves' hyperthyroidism and ophthalmopathy. Amplification targeted TCR beta CDR3 regions from RNA transcripts. Primed by the HTBI set, a first-round RT-PCR was run on the TCR CDR3. MiXCR was run by TCRdb on the multiplex PCR reads, yielding one entry per CDR3 protein. Among some 420,000 distinct CDR3 sequences listed, roughly 13% were seen once. The sequenced sample was blood. The receptors originated from a young woman with Graves' hyperthyroidism.

The V and J genes are TRBV15 and TRBJ2-7; TRBD1 might be the D (5 bases). V lost 3 bases and J lost 3, with 18 bases in between. From germline, CDR1 is LNHNV and CDR2 YYDKDF (reference sequence). This CDR3 has 16 residues. The CDR3 reads CATSRGAQGALYEQYF. DNA for the CDR3: TGTGCCACCAGCAGGGGCGCCCAGGGTGCGCTCTACGAGCAGTACTTC.

This rearrangement joins TRBV2 to TRBJ1-2, with a possible D match to TRBD1 (5 bases). The CDR3 covers 20 residues. The germline gives CDR1 SNHLY, CDR2 FYNNEI. V lost 6 bases and J lost 7, with 36 bases in between. The CDR3 DNA follows: TGTGCCAGCAGCTTCCCACCAAACCCCTCTCGTCGGGGCAGGGCAGTTGGCTACACCTTC. Its translation: CASSFPPNPSRRGRAVGYTF.

This clonotype was seen more than once but under ten times. CDR3 sequence (DNA): TGTGCCAGCAGCCGAGCGGACCTCGGGTATGGCTACACCTTC. Its protein product is CASSRADLGYGYTF. The chain employs TRBV11-2 and TRBJ1-2, with D hard to call. Deletions cut 5 bases from V and 5 bases from J, with 15 bases between. Germline V gene sequence: CDR1 SGHAT, CDR2 FQNNGV. The length of the CDR3 is 14 residues.

This clonotype appeared many times. The chain carries TRBV20-1 and TRBJ2-3, with D hard to call. The germline gives CDR1 DFQATT, CDR2 SNEGSKA (reference sequence). The ends were cut back, 5 bases at V and 5 bases at J, with 8 bases in the middle. The CDR3 sequence is 11 residues long. The CDR3 sequence: CSARVVDTQYF. The CDR3 coding sequence is TGCAGTGCTCGGGTGGTAGATACGCAGTATTTT.

The chain is built from TRBV19 and TRBJ1-2; no firm D call. V was trimmed by 0 bases and J by 6 bases, leaving 8 bases between them. The germline V gene encodes CDR1 LNHDA and CDR2 SQIVND (reference sequence). CDR3 size: 13 residues. The CDR3 sequence is CASSIEGLDGYTF. The CDR3, as DNA: TGTGCCAGTAGTATAGAAGGGCTGGATGGCTACACCTTC.

This rearrangement joins TRBV29-1 to TRBJ1-2, with 7 bases matching TRBD1. CDR3 length equals 15 residues. Germline CDR1 SQVTM, CDR2 ANQGSEA. J was trimmed by 0 bases and V by 2 bases; bases with no gene match: 6. The CDR3 DNA reads TGCAGCGTTGAAAGGGGGCCCCAGACTAACTATGGCTACACCTTC. Translating it yields CSVERGPQTNYGYTF. Supplemented by reference TRBV29-1 and TRBJ1-2, the full variable domain reads SAVISQKPSRDICQRGTSLTIQCQVDSQVTMMFWYRQQPGQSLTLIATANQGSEATYESGFVIDKFPISRPNLTFSTLTVSNMSPEDSSIYLCSVERGPQTNYGYTFGSGTRLTVV.

This clonotype has just a few counts. This CDR3 is CSAPSIPDTQYF. CDR3 coding DNA: TGCAGTGCTCCTAGCATACCAGATACGCAGTATTTT. The rearrangement uses TRBV20-1 and TRBJ2-3, with D possibly being TRBD2 (5 bases). Looked up from germline, CDR1 is DFQATT and CDR2 is SNEGSKA (reference sequence). The CDR3 is 12 residues long. Trimming removed 5 bases at V and 4 bases at J, with 10 bases between.